The entry below describes one T cell receptor (beta chain). These data belong to a study of monozygotic twins with inflammatory bowel disease. The length of the CDR3 is 14 residues. Germline-derived CDR1 and CDR2 are LNHDA and SQIVND (reference sequence). There were approximately 3,600 ng of total RNA used for each TCR library. Every sample had its cDNA made across eight separate reactions. PCR of TCRalpha and TCRbeta cDNA was nested, with two rounds of about 15 and 9 cycles. TCRdb re-called the 5' RACE reads; every CDR3 protein appears as one record, without DNA. Its listing shows tens of thousands of distinct CDR3 sequences.

The V call is TRBV19, the J call TRBJ2-1; TCRdb gives TRBD2 as the D gene, but with no DNA this cannot be confirmed. Sequencing was done on a sample of blood. The sequence was obtained from a human donor with ulcerative colitis or Crohn's disease, or a healthy co-twin of an affected twin (not recorded which). The CDR3 region is CARGGLGFYNEQFF. The full variable domain, in which reference TRBV19 and TRBJ2-1 provide the parts outside the CDR3, is DGGITQSPKYLFRKEGQNVTLSCEQNLNHDAMYWYRQDPGQGLRLIYYSQIVNDFQKGDIAEGYSVSREKKESFPLTVTSAQKNPTAFYLCARGGLGFYNEQFFGPGTRLTVL.